The table lists the clone carrying this TCR beta chain with a few counts. This CDR3 has 13 amino acids. V lost 1 base and J 0 bases, leaving 3 bases between the germline ends. CDR1 is SGHNT and CDR2 is YENEEA in the germline V gene. This sample stems from a study of T cell changes during pregnancy in multiple sclerosis. Clones were read by immunoSEQ multiplex PCR, and TCRdb kept only the in-frame ones, dropping some. The sample lists 50,000 to 75,000 clones; around nine tenths were seen once. The chain joins TRBV11-3 to TRBJ1-1; D is unclear. This sequence originates from a female donor in good health, enrolled as a control in a pregnancy study. This sample comprised peripheral blood, obtained in the first trimester of pregnancy. In DNA, the CDR3 is TGTGCCAGCAGCTTAGGAGTGAACACTGAAGCTTTCTTT. It encodes CASSLGVNTEAFF. The full variable domain, in which reference TRBV11-3 and TRBJ1-1 provide the parts outside the CDR3, is EAGVVQSPRYKIIEKKQPVAFWCNPISGHNTLYWYLQNLGQGPELLIRYENEEAVDDSQLPKDRFSAERLKGVDSTLKIQPAELGDSAVYLCASSLGVNTEAFFGQGTRLTVV.